This TCR beta chain came from a study of T cells after yellow fever vaccination. Study results and caveats: Reappearance after the booster was seen for most primary-vaccination clones, at 96% CD4 and 75% to 90% CD8.

Germline lookup yields CDR1 DFQATT and CDR2 SNEGSKA (reference sequence). The CDR3 runs 13 residues. Trimming removed 0 bases from V and 4 bases from J, with 8 bases in between. With respect to this clonotype: The antigen is not known.

TCRdb fed the 5' RACE reads into MiXCR, producing one record per CDR3 protein. The sample consists of about 580,000 distinct CDR3 sequences, around a sixth of them appearing once. The rearrangement uses TRBV20-1 and TRBJ2-3, with a possible D match to TRBD1 (6 bases). The specimen was PBMCs, collected 5 days after the first yellow fever vaccination. This receptor was obtained from a man in his late teens or twenties who received the YFV17D yellow fever vaccine. CDR3 nucleotides: TGCAGTGCTAGAGATTGGGGGCCAGATACGCAGTATTTT. Its protein product is CSARDWGPDTQYF.